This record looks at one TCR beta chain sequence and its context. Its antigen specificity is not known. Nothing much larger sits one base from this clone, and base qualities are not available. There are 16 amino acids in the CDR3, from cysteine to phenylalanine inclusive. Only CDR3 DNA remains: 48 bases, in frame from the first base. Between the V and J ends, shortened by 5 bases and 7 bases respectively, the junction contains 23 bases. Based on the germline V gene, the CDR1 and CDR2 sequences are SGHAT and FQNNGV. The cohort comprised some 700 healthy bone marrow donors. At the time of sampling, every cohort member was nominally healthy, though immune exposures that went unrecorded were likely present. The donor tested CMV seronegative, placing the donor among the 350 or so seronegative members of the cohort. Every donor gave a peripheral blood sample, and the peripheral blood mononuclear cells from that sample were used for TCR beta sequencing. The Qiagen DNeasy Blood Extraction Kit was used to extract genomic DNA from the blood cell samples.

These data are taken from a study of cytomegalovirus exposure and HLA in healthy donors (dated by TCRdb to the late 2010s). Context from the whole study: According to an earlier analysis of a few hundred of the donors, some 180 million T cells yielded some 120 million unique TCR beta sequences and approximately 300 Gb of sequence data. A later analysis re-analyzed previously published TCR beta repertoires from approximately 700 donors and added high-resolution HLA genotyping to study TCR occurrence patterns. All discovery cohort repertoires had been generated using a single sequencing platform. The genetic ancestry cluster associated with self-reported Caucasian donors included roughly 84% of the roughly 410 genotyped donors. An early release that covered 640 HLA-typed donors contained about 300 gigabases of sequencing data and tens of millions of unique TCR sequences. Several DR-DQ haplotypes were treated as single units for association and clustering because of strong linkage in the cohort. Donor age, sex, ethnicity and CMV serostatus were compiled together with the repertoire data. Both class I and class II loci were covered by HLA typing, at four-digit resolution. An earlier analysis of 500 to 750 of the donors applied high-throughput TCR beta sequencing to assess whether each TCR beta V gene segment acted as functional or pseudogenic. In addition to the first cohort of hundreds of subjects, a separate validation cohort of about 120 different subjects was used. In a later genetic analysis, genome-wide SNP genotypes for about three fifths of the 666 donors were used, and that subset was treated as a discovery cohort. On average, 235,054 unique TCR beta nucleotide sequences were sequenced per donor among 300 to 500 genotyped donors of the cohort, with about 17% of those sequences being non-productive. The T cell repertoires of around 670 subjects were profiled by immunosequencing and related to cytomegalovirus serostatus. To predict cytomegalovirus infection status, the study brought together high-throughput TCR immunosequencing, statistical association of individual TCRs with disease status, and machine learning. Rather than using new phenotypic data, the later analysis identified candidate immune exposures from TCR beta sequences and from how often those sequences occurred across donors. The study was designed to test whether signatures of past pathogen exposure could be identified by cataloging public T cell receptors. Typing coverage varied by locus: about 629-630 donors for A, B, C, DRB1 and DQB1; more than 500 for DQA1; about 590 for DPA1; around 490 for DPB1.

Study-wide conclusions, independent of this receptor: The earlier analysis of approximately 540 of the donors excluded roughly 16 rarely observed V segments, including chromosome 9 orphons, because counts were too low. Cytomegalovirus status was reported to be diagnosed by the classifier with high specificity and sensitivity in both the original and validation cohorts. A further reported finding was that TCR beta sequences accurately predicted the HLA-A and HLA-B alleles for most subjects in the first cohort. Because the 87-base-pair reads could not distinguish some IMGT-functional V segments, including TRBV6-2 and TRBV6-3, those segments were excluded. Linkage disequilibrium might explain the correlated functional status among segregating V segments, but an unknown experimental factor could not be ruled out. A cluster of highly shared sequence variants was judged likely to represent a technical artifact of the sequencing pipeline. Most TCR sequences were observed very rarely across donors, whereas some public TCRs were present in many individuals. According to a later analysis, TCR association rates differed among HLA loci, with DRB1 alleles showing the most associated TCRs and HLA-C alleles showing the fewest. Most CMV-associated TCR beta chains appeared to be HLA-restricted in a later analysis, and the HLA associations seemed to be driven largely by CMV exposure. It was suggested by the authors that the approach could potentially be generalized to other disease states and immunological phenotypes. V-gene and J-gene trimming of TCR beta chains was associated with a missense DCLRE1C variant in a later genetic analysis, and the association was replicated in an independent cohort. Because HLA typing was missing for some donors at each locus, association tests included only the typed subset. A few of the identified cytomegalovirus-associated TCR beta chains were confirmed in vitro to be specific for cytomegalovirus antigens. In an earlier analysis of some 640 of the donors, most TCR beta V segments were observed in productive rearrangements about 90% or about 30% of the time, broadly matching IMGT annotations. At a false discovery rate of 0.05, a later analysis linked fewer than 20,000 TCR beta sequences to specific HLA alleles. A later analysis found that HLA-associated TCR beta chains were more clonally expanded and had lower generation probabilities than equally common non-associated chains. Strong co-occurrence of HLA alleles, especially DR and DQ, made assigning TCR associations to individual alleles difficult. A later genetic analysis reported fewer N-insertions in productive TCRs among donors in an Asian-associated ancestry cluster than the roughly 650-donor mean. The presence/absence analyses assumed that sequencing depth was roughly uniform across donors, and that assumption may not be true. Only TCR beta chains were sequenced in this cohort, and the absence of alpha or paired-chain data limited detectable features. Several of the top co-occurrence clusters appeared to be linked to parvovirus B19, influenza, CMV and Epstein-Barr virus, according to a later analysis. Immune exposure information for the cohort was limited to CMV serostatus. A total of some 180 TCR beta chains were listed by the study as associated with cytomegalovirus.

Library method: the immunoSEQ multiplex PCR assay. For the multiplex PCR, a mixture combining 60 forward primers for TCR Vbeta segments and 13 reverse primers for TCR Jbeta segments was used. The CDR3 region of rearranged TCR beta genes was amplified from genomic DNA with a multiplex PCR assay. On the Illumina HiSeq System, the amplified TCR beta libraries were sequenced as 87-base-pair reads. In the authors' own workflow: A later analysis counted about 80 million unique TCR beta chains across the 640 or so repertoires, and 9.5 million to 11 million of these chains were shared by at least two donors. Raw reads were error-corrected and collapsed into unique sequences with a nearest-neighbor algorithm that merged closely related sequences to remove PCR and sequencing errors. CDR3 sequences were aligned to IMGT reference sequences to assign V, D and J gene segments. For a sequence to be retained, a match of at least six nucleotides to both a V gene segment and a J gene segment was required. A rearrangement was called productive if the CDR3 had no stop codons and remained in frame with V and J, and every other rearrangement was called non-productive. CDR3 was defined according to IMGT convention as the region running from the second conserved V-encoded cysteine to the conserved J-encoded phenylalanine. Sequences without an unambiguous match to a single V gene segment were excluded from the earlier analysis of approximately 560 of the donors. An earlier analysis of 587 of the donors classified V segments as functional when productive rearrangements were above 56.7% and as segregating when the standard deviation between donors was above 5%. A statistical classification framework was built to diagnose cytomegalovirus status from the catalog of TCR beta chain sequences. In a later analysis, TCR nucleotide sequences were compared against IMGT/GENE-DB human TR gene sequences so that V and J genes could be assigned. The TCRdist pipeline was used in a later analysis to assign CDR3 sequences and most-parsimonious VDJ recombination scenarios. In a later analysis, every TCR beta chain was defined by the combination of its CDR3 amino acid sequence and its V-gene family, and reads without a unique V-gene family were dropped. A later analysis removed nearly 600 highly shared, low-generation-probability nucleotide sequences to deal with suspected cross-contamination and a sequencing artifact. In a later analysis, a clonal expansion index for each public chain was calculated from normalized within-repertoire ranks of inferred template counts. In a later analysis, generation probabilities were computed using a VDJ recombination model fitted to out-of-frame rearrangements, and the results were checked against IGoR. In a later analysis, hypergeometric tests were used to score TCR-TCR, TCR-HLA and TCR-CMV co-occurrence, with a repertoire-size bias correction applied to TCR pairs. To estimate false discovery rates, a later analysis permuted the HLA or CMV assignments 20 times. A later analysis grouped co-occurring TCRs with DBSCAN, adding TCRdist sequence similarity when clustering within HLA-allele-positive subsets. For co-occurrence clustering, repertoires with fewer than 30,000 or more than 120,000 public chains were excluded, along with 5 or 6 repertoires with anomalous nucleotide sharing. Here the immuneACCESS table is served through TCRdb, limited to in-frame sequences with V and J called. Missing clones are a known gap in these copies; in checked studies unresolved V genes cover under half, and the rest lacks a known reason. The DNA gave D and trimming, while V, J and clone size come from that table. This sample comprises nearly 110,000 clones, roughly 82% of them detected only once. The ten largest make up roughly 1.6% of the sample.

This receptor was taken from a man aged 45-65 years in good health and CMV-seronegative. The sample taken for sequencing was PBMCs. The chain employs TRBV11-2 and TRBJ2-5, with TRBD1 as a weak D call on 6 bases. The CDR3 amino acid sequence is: CASSPPTAQGFGTQYF. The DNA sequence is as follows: TGTGCCAGCAGCCCCCCAACTGCACAGGGCTTTGGGACCCAGTACTTC.